A selection of T cell receptor beta chains follows, all from one sample in a study of blood T cells in healthy people across ages. TCRdb ran MiXCR on the 5' RACE reads and lists one entry per CDR3 protein. The sample lists around 1,600,000 distinct CDR3 sequences, approximately 43% occurring once. The sample taken for sequencing was blood. These receptors were collected from a woman aged 18-29 years in good health. Each CDR3 is given with its conserved first and last residue. Each record gives: J gene, V gene, D gene, clone size, CDR3 length, CDR3 protein, CDR3 DNA. D genes are given only for firm matches. The size entry is marked missing in some rows and otherwise reads once, few, many or a size class.

j_call: TRBJ2-1
v_call: TRBV9
d_call: NA
clone_size: NA
cdr3_length: 14
cdr3_aa: CASSRAAGFNEQFF
cdr3_nt: TGTGCCAGCAGCAGGGCAGCAGGATTCAATGAGCAGTTCTTC

j_call: TRBJ1-1
v_call: TRBV29-1
d_call: NA
clone_size: NA
cdr3_length: 16
cdr3_aa: CSVESGPAQMNTEAFF
cdr3_nt: TGCAGCGTTGAATCGGGGCCAGCCCAAATGAACACTGAAGCTTTCTTT

j_call: TRBJ2-5
v_call: TRBV5-5
d_call: NA
clone_size: NA
cdr3_length: 15
cdr3_aa: CASSLVAVQKETQYF
cdr3_nt: TGTGCCAGCAGCTTGGTTGCGGTCCAGAAGGAGACCCAGTACTTC

j_call: TRBJ1-4
v_call: TRBV4-1
d_call: NA
clone_size: NA
cdr3_length: 13
cdr3_aa: CASSQGPNEKLFF
cdr3_nt: TGTGCCAGCAGCCAGGGACCTAATGAAAAACTGTTTTTT

j_call: TRBJ2-2
v_call: TRBV12-3/TRBV12-4
d_call: TRBD2
clone_size: NA
cdr3_length: 17
cdr3_aa: CASSPGVAGVGTGELFF
cdr3_nt: TGTGCCAGCAGTCCCGGGGTAGCGGGAGTTGGGACCGGGGAGCTGTTTTTT

j_call: TRBJ2-7
v_call: TRBV5-1
d_call: NA
clone_size: few
cdr3_length: 14
cdr3_aa: CASSSRDTYYEQYF
cdr3_nt: TGCGCCAGCAGCTCCCGGGACACCTACTACGAGCAGTACTTC

j_call: TRBJ1-1
v_call: TRBV3-1
d_call: TRBD1
clone_size: NA
cdr3_length: 15
cdr3_aa: CASSLTTGAGTEAFF
cdr3_nt: TGTGCCAGCAGCCTAACGACAGGGGCCGGTACTGAAGCTTTCTTT

j_call: TRBJ2-7
v_call: TRBV4-3
d_call: NA
clone_size: NA
cdr3_length: 17
cdr3_aa: CASSQDYAGFTYNEQYF
cdr3_nt: TGCGCCAGCAGCCAAGATTACGCGGGATTCACCTACAATGAGCAGTACTTC

j_call: TRBJ2-7
v_call: TRBV6-2/TRBV6-3
d_call: NA
clone_size: NA
cdr3_length: 15
cdr3_aa: CASSYAGKISYEQYF
cdr3_nt: TGTGCCAGCAGTTACGCAGGGAAGATCTCCTACGAGCAGTACTTC

j_call: TRBJ2-6
v_call: TRBV6-6
d_call: NA
clone_size: NA
cdr3_length: 15
cdr3_aa: CASSYVGAGANVLTF
cdr3_nt: TGTGCCAGCAGTTACGTCGGGGCTGGGGCCAACGTCCTGACTTTC

j_call: TRBJ1-5
v_call: TRBV2
d_call: NA
clone_size: few
cdr3_length: 14
cdr3_aa: CASSWTVGNQPQHF
cdr3_nt: TGTGCCAGCAGCTGGACAGTCGGGAATCAGCCCCAGCATTTT

j_call: TRBJ2-7
v_call: TRBV12-3/TRBV12-4
d_call: NA
clone_size: few
cdr3_length: 15
cdr3_aa: CASTVGQTSSYEQYF
cdr3_nt: TGTGCCAGCACCGTGGGGCAAACAAGCTCCTACGAGCAGTACTTC

j_call: TRBJ2-1
v_call: TRBV12-3/TRBV12-4
d_call: NA
clone_size: NA
cdr3_length: 16
cdr3_aa: CASRPGSRGIYNEQFF
cdr3_nt: TGTGCCAGCAGACCCGGGTCACGGGGGATATACAATGAGCAGTTCTTC

j_call: TRBJ2-7
v_call: TRBV27
d_call: TRBD2
clone_size: few
cdr3_length: 13
cdr3_aa: CASSFGLGYEQYF
cdr3_nt: TGTGCCAGCAGTTTTGGACTAGGCTACGAGCAGTACTTC

j_call: TRBJ2-1
v_call: TRBV20-1
d_call: TRBD2
clone_size: few
cdr3_length: 15
cdr3_aa: CSAALAALAGHEQFF
cdr3_nt: TGCAGTGCTGCTCTAGCGGCCCTGGCGGGGCATGAGCAGTTCTTC

j_call: TRBJ1-1
v_call: TRBV6-5
d_call: NA
clone_size: few
cdr3_length: 12
cdr3_aa: CASSYDGREAFF
cdr3_nt: TGTGCCAGCAGTTACGATGGCCGGGAAGCTTTCTTT

j_call: TRBJ2-1
v_call: TRBV5-1
d_call: NA
clone_size: NA
cdr3_length: 16
cdr3_aa: CASSSTQGRSYNEQFF
cdr3_nt: TGCGCCAGCAGCTCGACCCAGGGGCGCTCCTACAATGAGCAGTTCTTC

j_call: TRBJ1-1
v_call: TRBV4-3
d_call: NA
clone_size: NA
cdr3_length: 16
cdr3_aa: CASSQLGQGSNTEAFF
cdr3_nt: TGCGCCAGCAGCCAATTGGGGCAGGGTTCGAACACTGAAGCTTTCTTT

j_call: TRBJ2-3
v_call: TRBV4-2
d_call: TRBD2
clone_size: once
cdr3_length: 15
cdr3_aa: CASSQGSGSTDTQYF
cdr3_nt: TGTGCCAGCAGCCAAGGTAGCGGGAGCACAGATACGCAGTATTTT

j_call: TRBJ1-2
v_call: TRBV6-2/TRBV6-3
d_call: NA
clone_size: NA
cdr3_length: 15
cdr3_aa: CASSYSTGTNYGHTF
cdr3_nt: TGTGCCAGCAGTTACTCGACCGGGACTAACTATGGCCACACCTTC

j_call: TRBJ2-1
v_call: TRBV30
d_call: NA
clone_size: NA
cdr3_length: 15
cdr3_aa: CAWSVRSGEWYKQFF
cdr3_nt: TGTGCCTGGAGTGTACGTAGCGGCGAATGGTATAAGCAGTTCTTC

j_call: TRBJ2-1
v_call: TRBV29-1
d_call: NA
clone_size: few
cdr3_length: 12
cdr3_aa: CSVVGVGNEQFF
cdr3_nt: TGCAGCGTTGTTGGGGTTGGCAATGAGCAGTTCTTC

j_call: TRBJ1-2
v_call: TRBV20-1
d_call: TRBD1
clone_size: NA
cdr3_length: 16
cdr3_aa: CSAKTGTGAKIYGYTF
cdr3_nt: TGCAGTGCTAAGACCGGGACAGGGGCTAAAATCTATGGCTACACCTTC

j_call: TRBJ1-4
v_call: TRBV5-1
d_call: TRBD1
clone_size: few
cdr3_length: 16
cdr3_aa: CASSPGTGGPWEKLFF
cdr3_nt: TGCGCCAGCAGCCCGGGGACAGGCGGACCGTGGGAAAAACTGTTTTTT

j_call: TRBJ2-3
v_call: TRBV7-2
d_call: TRBD2
clone_size: few
cdr3_length: 18
cdr3_aa: CASSLDPGTSGAADTQYF
cdr3_nt: TGTGCCAGCAGCTTAGACCCCGGGACTAGCGGGGCCGCAGATACGCAGTATTTT

j_call: TRBJ1-1
v_call: TRBV7-8
d_call: TRBD1
clone_size: NA
cdr3_length: 15
cdr3_aa: CASSVPGTGGTEAFF
cdr3_nt: TGTGCCAGCAGCGTACCCGGGACAGGGGGCACTGAAGCTTTCTTT

j_call: TRBJ2-7
v_call: TRBV20-1
d_call: NA
clone_size: NA
cdr3_length: 13
cdr3_aa: CSARGGHSYEQYF
cdr3_nt: TGCAGTGCTAGGGGAGGTCACTCCTACGAGCAGTACTTC

j_call: TRBJ2-1
v_call: TRBV29-1
d_call: NA
clone_size: NA
cdr3_length: 15
cdr3_aa: CSVFQLGGKSNEQFF
cdr3_nt: TGCAGCGTCTTTCAATTAGGGGGGAAGAGCAATGAGCAGTTCTTC

j_call: TRBJ2-1
v_call: TRBV12-5
d_call: TRBD1
clone_size: NA
cdr3_length: 16
cdr3_aa: CASGPDRGTSYNEQFF
cdr3_nt: TGTGCTAGTGGTCCCGACAGGGGAACCTCCTACAATGAGCAGTTCTTC

j_call: TRBJ1-1
v_call: TRBV6-5
d_call: NA
clone_size: NA
cdr3_length: 16
cdr3_aa: CASRLTYRTSWTEAFF
cdr3_nt: TGTGCCAGCAGGCTAACCTACAGAACATCATGGACTGAAGCTTTCTTT

j_call: TRBJ2-1
v_call: TRBV7-2
d_call: TRBD2
clone_size: NA
cdr3_length: 16
cdr3_aa: CASSLARAGGPDEQFF
cdr3_nt: TGTGCCAGCAGCTTAGCCAGAGCGGGGGGGCCCGATGAGCAGTTCTTC

j_call: TRBJ2-1
v_call: TRBV6-5
d_call: NA
clone_size: few
cdr3_length: 11
cdr3_aa: CASSYGREQFF
cdr3_nt: TGTGCCAGCAGTTACGGTAGAGAGCAGTTCTTC

j_call: TRBJ1-2
v_call: TRBV12-3/TRBV12-4
d_call: NA
clone_size: NA
cdr3_length: 12
cdr3_aa: CASSSAGTGYTF
cdr3_nt: TGTGCCAGCAGCTCGGCCGGAACAGGCTACACCTTC

j_call: TRBJ2-2
v_call: TRBV24-1
d_call: TRBD1
clone_size: NA
cdr3_length: 16
cdr3_aa: CATSDLGQGWTGELFF
cdr3_nt: TGTGCCACCAGTGATTTGGGACAGGGGTGGACCGGGGAGCTGTTTTTT

j_call: TRBJ2-1
v_call: TRBV20-1
d_call: NA
clone_size: NA
cdr3_length: 15
cdr3_aa: CSASDPTDSYNEQFF
cdr3_nt: TGCAGTGCTAGCGACCCGACAGACTCCTACAATGAGCAGTTCTTC

j_call: TRBJ1-2
v_call: TRBV5-1
d_call: NA
clone_size: many
cdr3_length: 13
cdr3_aa: CASSPTENYGYTF
cdr3_nt: TGCGCCAGCAGCCCGACAGAAAACTATGGCTACACCTTC

j_call: TRBJ1-6
v_call: TRBV27
d_call: NA
clone_size: NA
cdr3_length: 16
cdr3_aa: CASRFGRSSYNSPLHF
cdr3_nt: TGTGCCAGCAGGTTCGGGCGGAGCTCCTATAATTCACCCCTCCACTTT

j_call: TRBJ2-1
v_call: TRBV25-1
d_call: NA
clone_size: NA
cdr3_length: 17
cdr3_aa: CASSDSPGTSGDNEQFF
cdr3_nt: TGTGCCAGCAGTGATTCACCGGGGACATCAGGGGACAATGAGCAGTTCTTC

j_call: TRBJ2-3
v_call: TRBV20-1
d_call: TRBD2
clone_size: NA
cdr3_length: 14
cdr3_aa: CSASISGITDTQYF
cdr3_nt: TGCAGTGCTAGCATTAGCGGGATCACAGATACGCAGTATTTT

j_call: TRBJ2-1
v_call: TRBV9
d_call: TRBD2
clone_size: NA
cdr3_length: 15
cdr3_aa: CASSVQDGGDLGQFF
cdr3_nt: TGTGCCAGCAGCGTCCAGGACGGGGGGGACTTGGGGCAGTTCTTC

j_call: TRBJ1-4
v_call: TRBV4-3
d_call: NA
clone_size: NA
cdr3_length: 16
cdr3_aa: CASSGGVTAKTEKLFF
cdr3_nt: TGCGCCAGCAGCGGGGGCGTCACAGCGAAAACTGAAAAACTGTTTTTT

j_call: TRBJ1-6
v_call: TRBV6-2/TRBV6-3
d_call: NA
clone_size: NA
cdr3_length: 11
cdr3_aa: CASSYGGLFHF
cdr3_nt: TGTGCCAGCAGTTACGGCGGGTTATTCCACTTT

j_call: TRBJ2-3
v_call: TRBV2
d_call: NA
clone_size: NA
cdr3_length: 12
cdr3_aa: CASSRDGYTQYF
cdr3_nt: TGTGCCAGCAGTCGGGACGGCTATACGCAGTATTTT

j_call: TRBJ1-1
v_call: TRBV29-1
d_call: TRBD1
clone_size: NA
cdr3_length: 13
cdr3_aa: CSFRGSMNTEAFF
cdr3_nt: TGCAGCTTCAGGGGGTCGATGAACACTGAAGCTTTCTTT